This is a list of T cell receptor beta chains from one sample in a study of control samples from healthy donors and cancer patients. TCRdb's copy holds only in-frame clones and misses some; the assay was immunoSEQ multiplex PCR. This table holds some 100,000 clones, around 89% found once. The source material was blood. These receptors originate from a woman aged 45-65 years in good health. CDR3s leave out the opening cysteine and the closing phenylalanine or tryptophan. The order of the fields is CDR3 protein, J gene, V gene.

CDR3 protein: ASNGRGGNSNQPQH
J gene: TRBJ1-5
V gene: TRBV2

CDR3 protein: ASSPLPEGSYEQY
J gene: TRBJ2-7
V gene: TRBV19

CDR3 protein: ASSQGGSRGRNSPLH
J gene: TRBJ1-6
V gene: TRBV14

CDR3 protein: ASNPESGSPT
J gene: TRBJ2-6
V gene: TRBV5-4

CDR3 protein: ASSESRAGNSPLH
J gene: TRBJ1-6
V gene: TRBV6-1

CDR3 protein: ASRLSTDTQY
J gene: TRBJ2-3
V gene: TRBV7-9

CDR3 protein: ASSLSGGFTDTQY
J gene: TRBJ2-3
V gene: TRBV4-1

CDR3 protein: ASSEQGNYGYT
J gene: TRBJ1-2
V gene: TRBV7-2

CDR3 protein: ASAPALAGETQY
J gene: TRBJ2-5
V gene: TRBV2

CDR3 protein: ASREQGKGNTIY
J gene: TRBJ1-3
V gene: TRBV2

CDR3 protein: ASSLAGGSNYGYT
J gene: TRBJ1-2
V gene: TRBV7-9

CDR3 protein: ASSLFFQALMNTEAF
J gene: TRBJ1-1
V gene: TRBV5-6

CDR3 protein: ASSFRELSYEQY
J gene: TRBJ2-7
V gene: TRBV5-1